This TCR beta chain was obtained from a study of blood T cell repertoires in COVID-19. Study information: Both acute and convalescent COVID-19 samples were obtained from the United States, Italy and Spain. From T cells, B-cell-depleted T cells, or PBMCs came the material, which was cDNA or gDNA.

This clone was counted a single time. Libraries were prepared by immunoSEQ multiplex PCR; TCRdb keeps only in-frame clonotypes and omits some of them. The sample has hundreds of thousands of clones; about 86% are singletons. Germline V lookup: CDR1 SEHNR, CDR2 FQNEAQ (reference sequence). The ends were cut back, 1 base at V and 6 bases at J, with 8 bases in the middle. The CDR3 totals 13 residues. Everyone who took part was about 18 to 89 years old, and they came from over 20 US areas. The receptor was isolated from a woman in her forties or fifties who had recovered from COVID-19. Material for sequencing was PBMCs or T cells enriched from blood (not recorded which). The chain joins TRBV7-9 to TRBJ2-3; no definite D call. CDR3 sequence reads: CASSLGSTDTQYF. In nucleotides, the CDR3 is TGTGCCAGCAGCTTAGGTAGTACGGATACGCAGTATTTT.